Listed below are T cell receptor beta chains from one sample, sequenced in a study of T cells after yellow fever vaccination. MiXCR, applied by TCRdb to the 5' RACE reads, yields one record per CDR3 protein. The sample holds over 200,000 distinct CDR3 sequences, 6.5% to 7.5% seen once. This specimen was CD4+ T cells sorted from PBMCs, taken on the day of the yellow fever booster vaccination. Source of these receptors: a man younger than 45 who received the YFV17D yellow fever vaccine. CDR3s include the opening cysteine and the closing phenylalanine or tryptophan. The D gene is left open where the match is weak. For some rows the clone size is stated as once, few or many, or as a class when expanded; others skip it.

. | TRBJ2-1 | few | TRBV12-5 | CASGLGLKTGEAAYNEQFF | TGTGCTAGTGGTTTGGGACTTAAAACCGGGGAGGCGGCTTACAATGAGCAGTTCTTC
TRBD2 | TRBJ2-1 | few | TRBV7-2 | CASSITGTSLSEQFF | TGTGCCAGCAGCATCACCGGGACTAGTTTGAGTGAGCAGTTCTTC
TRBD1 | TRBJ2-1 | few | TRBV12-3/TRBV12-4 | CASRRPGQRVNEQFF | TGTGCCAGCAGGCGGCCGGGACAGAGGGTCAATGAGCAGTTCTTC
. | TRBJ2-7 | many | TRBV20-1 | CSARVGGLYEQYF | TGCAGTGCTAGAGTGGGGGGACTCTACGAGCAGTACTTC
. | TRBJ2-1 | many | TRBV5-1 | CASSFSGWGEQFF | TGCGCCAGCAGCTTTTCGGGTTGGGGTGAGCAGTTCTTC
. | TRBJ2-3 | many | TRBV5-1 | CASSPERVSTDTQYF | TGCGCCAGCAGCCCAGAGCGGGTGAGCACAGATACGCAGTATTTT
. | TRBJ2-7 | . | TRBV7-2 | CASSLEYSLYEQYF | TGTGCCAGCAGCTTAGAGTACTCGCTCTACGAGCAGTACTTC
. | TRBJ2-5 | few | TRBV6-2/TRBV6-3 | CASRGGTGETQYF | TGTGCCAGCAGAGGTGGGACCGGGGAGACCCAGTACTTC
TRBD1 | TRBJ1-1 | many | TRBV12-3/TRBV12-4 | CASSKLTGGLGAFF | TGTGCCAGCAGTAAATTGACAGGGGGCTTGGGAGCTTTCTTT
. | TRBJ2-2 | . | TRBV9 | CASSASRPGELFF | TGTGCCAGCAGCGCTAGTAGACCCGGGGAGCTGTTTTTT
. | TRBJ1-5 | . | TRBV7-2 | CASSLLQQPQHF | TGTGCCAGCAGCTTACTACAGCAGCCCCAGCATTTT
. | TRBJ2-3 | . | TRBV5-6 | CASSLYRDTDTQYF | TGTGCCAGCAGCTTGTATAGGGACACAGATACGCAGTATTTT
. | TRBJ2-7 | many | TRBV4-3 | CASSQESQVPYEQYF | TGCGCCAGCAGCCAAGAATCGCAGGTCCCCTACGAGCAGTACTTC
. | TRBJ2-7 | . | TRBV30 | CAWSDVWPHYYEQYF | TGTGCCTGGAGCGACGTGTGGCCCCACTACTACGAGCAGTACTTC
. | TRBJ1-6 | . | TRBV5-5 | CASSSRTASSYNSPLHF | TGTGCCAGCAGCTCTAGGACAGCTAGCTCCTATAATTCACCCCTCCACTTT
TRBD2 | TRBJ2-1 | few | TRBV6-5 | CASSYSGLAGYNNEQFF | TGTGCCAGCAGTTACTCGGGCCTAGCGGGATATAACAATGAGCAGTTCTTC
TRBD1 | TRBJ1-2 | few | TRBV7-9 | CASSFDPGTVVYGYTF | TGTGCCAGCAGCTTCGATCCCGGGACAGTAGTCTATGGCTACACCTTC
. | TRBJ2-3 | . | TRBV5-1 | CASSPGTFVADTQYF | TGCGCCAGCAGCCCCGGGACTTTCGTCGCAGATACGCAGTATTTT
. | TRBJ2-7 | many | TRBV10-3 | CAISSAEGGEQYF | TGTGCCATCAGCTCGGCTGAGGGAGGCGAGCAGTACTTC
. | TRBJ2-7 | many | TRBV6-2/TRBV6-3 | CASRQYYEQYF | TGTGCCAGCAGACAGTATTACGAGCAGTACTTC
. | TRBJ2-2 | many | TRBV7-2 | CASSPQAAGELFF | TGTGCCAGCAGCCCGCAGGCAGCCGGGGAGCTGTTTTTT
. | TRBJ2-7 | many | TRBV29-1 | CSVHGSKSYEQYF | TGCAGCGTTCACGGGTCAAAATCCTACGAGCAGTACTTC
. | TRBJ1-5 | few | TRBV19 | CASSGRESNQPQHF | TGTGCCAGTAGTGGGCGGGAGAGCAATCAGCCCCAGCATTTT
TRBD2 | TRBJ2-3 | . | TRBV5-6 | CASSLISGSADTQYF | TGTGCCAGCAGCTTGATTAGCGGGAGCGCAGATACGCAGTATTTT
TRBD2 | TRBJ2-1 | . | TRBV5-1 | CASFNEGRRGLAAYNEQFF | TGCGCCAGCTTTAATGAGGGGCGCCGAGGACTAGCGGCCTACAATGAGCAGTTCTTC
. | TRBJ2-3 | many | TRBV5-1 | CASSSRGTSTDTQYF | TGCGCCAGCAGCTCCCGCGGAACTAGCACAGATACGCAGTATTTT
TRBD2 | TRBJ2-7 | . | TRBV20-1 | CSAKLEREDYEQYF | TGCAGTGCTAAATTGGAGCGGGAGGACTACGAGCAGTACTTC
TRBD2 | TRBJ2-2 | few | TRBV4-3 | CASSQVGTSTGELFF | TGCGCCAGCAGCCAAGTTGGGACTAGCACCGGGGAGCTGTTTTTT
TRBD1 | TRBJ2-7 | . | TRBV6-5 | CASSLARGTGVYEQYF | TGTGCCAGCAGTCTGGCCCGGGGGACAGGGGTTTACGAGCAGTACTTC
TRBD1 | TRBJ2-7 | . | TRBV10-3 | CAISPGQNYEQYF | TGTGCCATCAGTCCGGGACAGAATTACGAGCAGTACTTC
TRBD2 | TRBJ2-1 | many | TRBV20-1 | CSAPSRAGESSYNEQFF | TGCAGTGCCCCAAGTCGGGCGGGAGAGAGCTCCTACAATGAGCAGTTCTTC
TRBD2 | TRBJ2-5 | many | TRBV29-1 | CSVTSGSETQYF | TGCAGCGTGACTAGCGGGAGTGAGACCCAGTACTTC
TRBD1 | TRBJ2-3 | . | TRBV6-1 | CASSRSGQGPDTQYF | TGTGCCAGCTCCCGGTCGGGACAGGGCCCAGATACGCAGTATTTT
. | TRBJ2-1 | many | TRBV7-9 | CASSWAEGSSYNEQFF | TGTGCCAGCAGTTGGGCGGAGGGGAGCTCCTACAATGAGCAGTTCTTC
. | TRBJ2-3 | many | TRBV5-1 | CASSWASRGTDTQYF | TGCGCCAGCAGCTGGGCGTCGCGGGGCACAGATACGCAGTATTTT
. | TRBJ2-7 | many | TRBV5-1 | CASSSGPTAYEQYF | TGCGCCAGCAGCTCGGGCCCTACTGCCTACGAGCAGTACTTC
. | TRBJ1-2 | . | TRBV20-1 | CSARDWGGLANYGYTF | TGCAGTGCTAGAGATTGGGGTGGACTCGCTAACTATGGCTACACCTTC
TRBD2 | TRBJ2-1 | many | TRBV3-1 | CASSAGNHNEQFF | TGTGCCAGCTCAGCGGGAAATCACAATGAGCAGTTCTTC
TRBD1 | TRBJ2-5 | few | TRBV7-2 | CASSDRGLQETQYF | TGTGCCAGCAGCGACAGGGGGCTCCAAGAGACCCAGTACTTC
. | TRBJ1-1 | . | TRBV30 | CAWSVRWSGLNTEAFF | TGTGCCTGGAGTGTTCGTTGGTCGGGGCTGAACACTGAAGCTTTCTTT
TRBD1 | TRBJ2-1 | few | TRBV18 | CASSPPIGQGAHNEQFF | TGTGCCAGCTCACCACCGATTGGGCAGGGGGCCCACAATGAGCAGTTCTTC
. | TRBJ2-7 | few | TRBV29-1 | CSALRPGRGYEQYF | TGCAGCGCCCTACGGCCGGGACGGGGGTACGAGCAGTACTTC
. | TRBJ2-7 | many | TRBV6-5 | CASSYSRGNEQYF | TGTGCCAGCAGTTACTCACGAGGTAACGAGCAGTACTTC
. | TRBJ2-1 | many | TRBV7-2 | CASSPRGTGYNEQFF | TGTGCCAGCAGCCCCCGGGGAACGGGATACAATGAGCAGTTCTTC
. | TRBJ1-2 | few | TRBV5-1 | CASRRDYSGYTF | TGCGCCAGCAGGCGGGATTATAGTGGCTACACCTTC
. | TRBJ2-5 | many | TRBV11-2 | CASSLEFRQETQYF | TGTGCCAGCAGCTTAGAGTTCCGCCAAGAGACCCAGTACTTC
. | TRBJ2-1 | . | TRBV25-1 | CASSESVSGGRNEQFF | TGTGCCAGCAGTGAATCGGTTAGCGGAGGGCGCAATGAGCAGTTCTTC
TRBD1 | TRBJ1-6 | few | TRBV20-1 | CSARSGTVNSPLHF | TGCAGTGCTAGAAGCGGGACAGTTAATTCACCCCTCCACTTT
TRBD2 | TRBJ2-1 | many | TRBV7-2 | CASSLVPGLAGTGQFF | TGTGCCAGCAGCTTAGTACCCGGGCTAGCGGGCACTGGGCAGTTCTTC
. | TRBJ2-5 | many | TRBV5-1 | CASAPFFQETQYF | TGCGCCAGCGCCCCTTTTTTCCAAGAGACCCAGTACTTC
. | TRBJ1-1 | few | TRBV18 | CASSPANTQNTEAFF | TGTGCCAGCTCACCAGCTAACACACAGAACACTGAAGCTTTCTTT
. | TRBJ2-3 | . | TRBV2 | CASSVSGASTDTQYF | TGTGCCAGCAGTGTTAGCGGAGCTAGCACAGATACGCAGTATTTT